The 29 T cell receptor beta chains in this list originate from one sample, sequenced in a study of blood T cells in healthy people across ages. PCR was performed a second time for roughly 6 to 12 cycles using a sample-barcoded 5' primer and a J-beta primer mix. TCRdb processed the 5' RACE reads anew with MiXCR; each CDR3 protein has one entry. The table shows approximately 820,000 distinct CDR3 sequences, with 40% to 50% occurring only once. The specimen sequenced was blood. These receptors were collected from a man in his sixties in good health.

This clonotype was seen only a few times. The chain is built from TRBV20-1 and TRBJ2-7, with D possibly TRBD1 on 5 matching bases. Trimming shortened V by 0 bases and J by 0 bases, and 12 bases separated the two germline ends. The germline V gene has CDR1 DFQATT and CDR2 SNEGSKA (reference sequence). CDR3 length: 15 amino acids. The DNA of the CDR3 is TGCAGTGCTAGAGATACAGGCAGTAGCTCCTACGAGCAGTACTTC. Encoded protein: CSARDTGSSSYEQYF.

The rearrangement uses TRBV14 and TRBJ2-3; unclear D gene. V was pared by 2 bases and J by 0 bases, with 6 bases between. Germline V gene sequence: CDR1 SGHDN, CDR2 FVKESK. This CDR3 is 14 amino acids long. CDR3 sequence reads: CASSQRGSTDTQYF. CDR3 bases: TGTGCCAGCAGCCAACGTGGAAGCACAGATACGCAGTATTTT.

The chain uses TRBV6-5 and TRBJ1-1; 8 bases are shared with TRBD1. J gave up 5 bases and V 7 bases, and 9 bases lay outside the gene matches. The CDR3 runs to 14 residues. Germline V CDR1 and CDR2: MNHEY, SVGAGI. In DNA form, the CDR3 reads TGTGCCAGCAAGAAACAGGGGGGGAGGACTGAAGCTTTCTTT. Amino acids: CASKKQGGRTEAFF.

At least ten counts were recorded for this clonotype. V and J are TRBV14 and TRBJ2-1, with 13 bases fitting TRBD2. The CDR3 extends over 17 amino acids. V lost 4 bases and J lost 4; bases outside the gene matches: 7. Germline V gene sequence: CDR1 SGHDN, CDR2 FVKESK. The CDR3 loop is CASSPWMTSGGYNEQFF. CDR3 DNA sequence: TGTGCCAGCAGCCCTTGGATGACTAGCGGGGGGTACAATGAGCAGTTCTTC.

The chain carries TRBV29-1 and TRBJ2-1; 7 bases line up with TRBD1. This CDR3 spans 13 amino acids. Germline V gene sequence: CDR1 SQVTM, CDR2 ANQGSEA. The CDR3 nucleotides are TGCAGTGCGAAGGGGGCCCGGTACAATGAGCAGTTCTTC. It specifies CSAKGARYNEQFF.

The rearrangement joins TRBV6-5 to TRBJ1-4; D is ambiguous. The CDR3 is 15 residues long. Deletions cut 2 bases from V and 4 bases from J, with 11 bases between. Germline CDR1 is MNHEY and CDR2 is SVGAGI. CDR3 sequence: CASSYGRKDNEKLFF. The DNA for the CDR3 is TGTGCCAGCAGTTACGGCAGGAAAGATAATGAAAAACTGTTTTTT.

The V and J genes are TRBV28 and TRBJ2-3; 7 nucleotides line up with TRBD1. CDR1 MDHEN and CDR2 SYDVKM come from the germline V gene. Trimming at V came to 10 bases and at J to 4 bases, leaving 8 bases not matched to a gene. The CDR3 sequence is 13 residues long. The CDR3 sequence: CATSRGFADTQYF. CDR3 nucleotides: TGTGCCACCTCCAGGGGGTTCGCAGATACGCAGTATTTT.

This rearrangement joins TRBV9 to TRBJ2-3; 11 nucleotides align to TRBD2. The CDR3 loop spans 17 amino acids. The germline CDR1 and CDR2 sequences are SGDLS and YYNGEE. V lost 1 base, J lost 1 base, and 5 bases stayed unmatched. As DNA, the CDR3 is TGTGCCAGCAGCGTAAACTCACTAGCGGGGGGCACAGATACGCAGTATTTT. Translation gives CASSVNSLAGGTDTQYF.

This clonotype was seen a handful of times. CDR3 sequence reads: CASSQDLGRGYGYTF. CDR3 sequence (DNA): TGCGCCAGCAGCCAAGATCTGGGCAGGGGATATGGCTACACCTTC. The chain employs TRBV4-1 and TRBJ1-2, with D possibly TRBD1 on 6 matching bases. Germline CDR1 reads MGHRA; CDR2 reads YSYEKL. The CDR3 sequence is 15 residues long. V was pared by 0 bases and J by 5 bases, with 13 bases between.

This clonotype was counted only a few times. This chain joins TRBV20-1 and TRBJ2-3, with 12 bases aligning to TRBD2. V lost 3 bases to trimming and J lost 5 bases; unmatched junction nucleotides: 3. The CDR3 is 14 amino acids. Looked up from germline, CDR1 is DFQATT and CDR2 is SNEGSKA (reference sequence). CDR3 sequence reads: CSARSLAGGDTQYF. Here the CDR3 DNA reads TGCAGTGCTAGGTCACTAGCGGGGGGAGATACGCAGTATTTT.

The chain carries TRBV5-1 and TRBJ2-7; 11 positions agree with TRBD2. Germline assignment: CDR1 SGHRS and CDR2 YFSETQ. This CDR3 is 16 amino acids long. Trimming cost V 2 bases and J 7 bases; bases outside gene matches: 11. CDR3 coding DNA: TGCGCCAGCAGCTTAACTAGCGGGGGAACCTACAATGAGCAGTACTTC. It specifies CASSLTSGGTYNEQYF.

The gene calls are TRBV5-6 and TRBJ2-5; no firm D call. The tail of the sequence fits TRBJ2-7 better, so the J call may be wrong. Germline CDR1 is SGHDT and CDR2 is YYEEEE. The CDR3 runs to 13 residues. CDR3 sequence reads: CASSHKSTYEQYF. In DNA, the CDR3 is TGTGCCAGCAGCCACAAGAGTACCTACGAGCAGTACTTC.

The chain has TRBV6-5 and TRBJ2-1, with unresolved D. V was clipped by 7 bases and J by 3 bases, with 13 bases between them. The CDR3 runs 14 residues. Germline V gene data show CDR1 as MNHEY and CDR2 as SVGAGI. CDR3 residues: CASISKGFYNEQFF. The CDR3 bases are TGTGCCAGCATTTCAAAGGGCTTCTACAATGAGCAGTTCTTC.

The rearrangement joins TRBV14 to TRBJ2-1; the D gene could be TRBD1 or TRBD2 (6 bases each). CDR3 length equals 17 residues. Trimming removed 1 base from V and 4 bases from J, with 17 bases in between. The germline V gene has CDR1 SGHDN and CDR2 FVKESK. The CDR3 nucleotides read TGTGCCAGCAGCCAAGGACGCTGGGGGGCTATATACAATGAGCAGTTCTTC. Amino acids: CASSQGRWGAIYNEQFF. The full variable domain, rest sourced from reference TRBV14 and TRBJ2-1, is EAGVTQFPSHSVIEKGQTVTLRCDPISGHDNLYWYRRVMGKEIKFLLHFVKESKQDESGMPNNRFLAERTGGTYSTLKVQPAELEDSGVYFCASSQGRWGAIYNEQFFGPGTRLTVL.

This clonotype was seen a few times. This sequence joins TRBV20-1 and TRBJ2-3, with D perhaps TRBD1 or TRBD2 (5 bases each). Germline lookup yields CDR1 DFQATT and CDR2 SNEGSKA (reference sequence). The germline V and J ends were trimmed by 2 bases and 5 bases, with 17 bases remaining between them. The CDR3 loop spans 15 amino acids. The CDR3 DNA reads as TGCAGTGCTAGATCCACTAGTGGGGGAAAAGATACGCAGTATTTT. It translates to CSARSTSGGKDTQYF.

This chain uses TRBV5-6 with TRBJ2-3; unclear D gene. CDR3 length: 13 amino acids. In germline, CDR1 is SGHDT, CDR2 YYEEEE. V dropped 4 bases and J dropped 3 bases, with 9 bases sitting between them. The CDR3 DNA reads TGTGCCAGCAGCGCTTCCTATACAGATACGCAGTATTTT. Translated, it gives CASSASYTDTQYF.

This rearrangement joins TRBV6-6 to TRBJ2-3, with D maybe TRBD1 (6 bases). The CDR3 is made up of 17 amino acids. Germline V gene data show CDR1 as MNHNY and CDR2 as SVGAGI (reference sequence). Trimming took off 7 bases at V and 9 bases at J, with 29 bases between the two ends. The CDR3: CASTQRVAGELARTQYF. DNA of the CDR3: TGTGCCAGCACCCAGAGGGTGGCAGGGGAGTTGGCTAGGACGCAGTATTTT.

The V call is TRBV7-9, the J call TRBJ2-7, with 7 bases lining up with TRBD1. The germline gives CDR1 SEHNR, CDR2 FQNEAQ (reference sequence). There are 16 residues in the CDR3. The V and J ends lost 5 bases and 5 bases, in that order; junction bases with no gene match: 15. CDR3 sequence reads: CASSAQGGGVSHEQYF. The CDR3, as DNA: TGTGCCAGCAGCGCCCAAGGGGGCGGAGTGTCGCACGAGCAGTACTTC.

The chain joins TRBV2 to TRBJ2-7; TRBD2 matches 8 bases. V lost 6 bases and J lost 2; bases outside the gene matches: 9. This CDR3 has 15 residues. Germline lookup yields CDR1 SNHLY and CDR2 FYNNEI. DNA for the CDR3: TGTGCCAGCAGGCTTGAGCGGGGGCCTACCTACGAGCAGTACTTC. The encoded protein is CASRLERGPTYEQYF.

This chain uses TRBV13 with TRBJ2-1, with 10 positions matching TRBD2. Germline V gene data show CDR1 as PRHDT and CDR2 as FYEKMQ (reference sequence). CDR3 length: 14 residues. Trimming took 6 bases from V and 7 from J; bases not matched to a gene: 6. CDR3 nucleotides: TGTGCCAGCAGTCCTGGACTAGCGGCAAATGAGCAGTTCTTC. This translates into CASSPGLAANEQFF. The full variable domain, rest sourced from reference TRBV13 and TRBJ2-1, is AAGVIQSPRHLIKEKRETATLKCYPIPRHDTVYWYQQGPGQDPQFLISFYEKMQSDKGSIPDRFSAQQFSDYHSELNMSSLELGDSALYFCASSPGLAANEQFFGPGTRLTVL.

This clonotype was seen at least ten times. The chain couples TRBV10-3 to TRBJ2-5; D is undetermined. CDR1 is ENHRY, CDR2 SYGVKD, per germline. Trimming left V 0 bases short and J 3 bases short, with 8 bases between. The CDR3 spans 14 residues. The CDR3 loop is CAISESVVKETQYF. In nucleotides, the CDR3 is TGTGCCATCAGTGAGTCGGTTGTCAAAGAGACCCAGTACTTC.

The chain couples TRBV3-1 to TRBJ2-1; possibly TRBD1 or TRBD2 for D (5 bases each). The J call could be wrong; TRBJ2-7 is a better fit for the DNA end. CDR3 length: 17 amino acids. Germline V gives CDR1 LGHDT, CDR2 YNNKEL (reference sequence). The CDR3 nucleotides are TGTGCCAGCCGAGGGCTCCACTTCTCCGGGACCTACAATGAGCAGTACTTC. This codes for CASRGLHFSGTYNEQYF.

The chain carries TRBV4-1 and TRBJ2-1; D is undetermined. The CDR3 is 16 residues long. The V end was cut by 2 bases, the J end by 0 bases, with 11 bases between. Germline lookup yields CDR1 MGHRA and CDR2 YSYEKL. DNA of the CDR3: TGCGCCAGCAGCCAAAATGCCGTGGGCTCCTACAATGAGCAGTTCTTC. Its translation: CASSQNAVGSYNEQFF.

This clonotype was seen a few times. The chain carries TRBV2 and TRBJ2-5; no reliable D call. The CDR3 is 13 residues long. The V gene's germline CDR1 is SNHLY and CDR2 FYNNEI. V dropped 7 bases and J dropped 3 bases, with 12 bases sitting between them. The CDR3 nucleotides read TGTGCCAGCACACCTGTCGCTAAAGAGACCCAGTACTTC. Residues: CASTPVAKETQYF.

The rearrangement joins TRBV10-3 to TRBJ2-7, with 7 positions matching TRBD1. CDR1 is ENHRY and CDR2 is SYGVKD in the germline V gene. The CDR3 spans 14 residues. Trimming removed 7 bases from V and 2 bases from J; junction bases left unmatched: 8. This CDR3 is CAIKAGGLTYEQYF. The CDR3 coding sequence is TGTGCCATCAAAGCAGGGGGTTTAACCTACGAGCAGTACTTC.

This clonotype was found a few times. The chain employs TRBV4-1 and TRBJ1-6; D may be TRBD1 (6 bases). Germline V gene lookup returns CDR1 MGHRA and CDR2 YSYEKL. The CDR3 consists of 14 residues. V was shortened by 4 bases and J by 7 bases, with 11 bases between the two germline ends. Written as DNA, the CDR3 is TGCGCCAGCAGCCCGACAGGATCCAATTCACCCCTCCACTTT. Translating it yields CASSPTGSNSPLHF.

This chain connects TRBV7-2 to TRBJ2-5; tentative D call: TRBD2 (5 bases). Germline V lookup: CDR1 SGHTA, CDR2 FQGNSA. The CDR3 sequence is 13 residues long. The germline V and J ends were trimmed by 5 bases and 2 bases, with 9 bases remaining between them. CDR3 DNA: TGTGCCAGCAGCGTCCCGGGGCAAGAGACCCAGTACTTC. Translated: CASSVPGQETQYF. The entire variable domain, with the rest obtained from reference TRBV7-2 and TRBJ2-5, is as follows: GAGVSQSPSNKVTEKGKDVELRCDPISGHTALYWYRQSLGQGLEFLIYFQGNSAPDKSGLPSDRFSAERTGGSVSTLTIQRTQQEDSAVYLCASSVPGQETQYFGPGTRLLVL.

This chain connects TRBV28 to TRBJ1-4; the D is unclear. Germline CDR1 reads MDHEN; CDR2 reads SYDVKM. Trimming removed 6 bases from V and 8 bases from J, with 16 bases in between. The CDR3 length is 14 residues. CDR3 DNA sequence: TGTGCCAGCAGCTCAGGCGGAATGCAAGAAAAACTGTTTTTT. It translates to CASSSGGMQEKLFF.

To note about this clonotype: At one end, the junction sequence differs from germline, possibly due to a read error. This rearrangement joins TRBV6-2 or TRBV6-3 to TRBJ2-1; the match to TRBD1 covers 7 bases. This CDR3 has 14 residues. Germline assignment: CDR1 MNHEY and CDR2 SVGEGT. This chain's CDR3 is CSSTKTGSYNEQFF. The CDR3 bases are TGTTCCAGCACGAAGACAGGGTCCTACAATGAGCAGTTCTTC.